This record looks at one T cell receptor (beta chain) sequence and its context. The CDR3 runs to 17 residues. Looked up from germline, CDR1 is LGHNA and CDR2 is YNFKEQ. V was pared by 0 bases and J by 2 bases, with 14 bases between. The sample comes from a study of T cell responses to AZD1222 COVID-19 vaccine. The repertoire was sequenced with immunoSEQ multiplex PCR; TCRdb's copy has only in-frame clones and lacks some. The sample holds some 100,000 clones, more than 75% seen once. The TCR sequence derives from an adult in good health. The gene calls are TRBV4-2 and TRBJ2-1, with D perhaps matching TRBD1 or TRBD2 (6 bases each). The starting material was peripheral blood, obtained on day 0 of AZD1222 vaccination. The CDR3 here is CASSQDLFGGAYNEQFF. Here the CDR3 DNA reads TGTGCCAGCAGCCAAGATCTCTTCGGGGGCGCCTACAATGAGCAGTTCTTC.